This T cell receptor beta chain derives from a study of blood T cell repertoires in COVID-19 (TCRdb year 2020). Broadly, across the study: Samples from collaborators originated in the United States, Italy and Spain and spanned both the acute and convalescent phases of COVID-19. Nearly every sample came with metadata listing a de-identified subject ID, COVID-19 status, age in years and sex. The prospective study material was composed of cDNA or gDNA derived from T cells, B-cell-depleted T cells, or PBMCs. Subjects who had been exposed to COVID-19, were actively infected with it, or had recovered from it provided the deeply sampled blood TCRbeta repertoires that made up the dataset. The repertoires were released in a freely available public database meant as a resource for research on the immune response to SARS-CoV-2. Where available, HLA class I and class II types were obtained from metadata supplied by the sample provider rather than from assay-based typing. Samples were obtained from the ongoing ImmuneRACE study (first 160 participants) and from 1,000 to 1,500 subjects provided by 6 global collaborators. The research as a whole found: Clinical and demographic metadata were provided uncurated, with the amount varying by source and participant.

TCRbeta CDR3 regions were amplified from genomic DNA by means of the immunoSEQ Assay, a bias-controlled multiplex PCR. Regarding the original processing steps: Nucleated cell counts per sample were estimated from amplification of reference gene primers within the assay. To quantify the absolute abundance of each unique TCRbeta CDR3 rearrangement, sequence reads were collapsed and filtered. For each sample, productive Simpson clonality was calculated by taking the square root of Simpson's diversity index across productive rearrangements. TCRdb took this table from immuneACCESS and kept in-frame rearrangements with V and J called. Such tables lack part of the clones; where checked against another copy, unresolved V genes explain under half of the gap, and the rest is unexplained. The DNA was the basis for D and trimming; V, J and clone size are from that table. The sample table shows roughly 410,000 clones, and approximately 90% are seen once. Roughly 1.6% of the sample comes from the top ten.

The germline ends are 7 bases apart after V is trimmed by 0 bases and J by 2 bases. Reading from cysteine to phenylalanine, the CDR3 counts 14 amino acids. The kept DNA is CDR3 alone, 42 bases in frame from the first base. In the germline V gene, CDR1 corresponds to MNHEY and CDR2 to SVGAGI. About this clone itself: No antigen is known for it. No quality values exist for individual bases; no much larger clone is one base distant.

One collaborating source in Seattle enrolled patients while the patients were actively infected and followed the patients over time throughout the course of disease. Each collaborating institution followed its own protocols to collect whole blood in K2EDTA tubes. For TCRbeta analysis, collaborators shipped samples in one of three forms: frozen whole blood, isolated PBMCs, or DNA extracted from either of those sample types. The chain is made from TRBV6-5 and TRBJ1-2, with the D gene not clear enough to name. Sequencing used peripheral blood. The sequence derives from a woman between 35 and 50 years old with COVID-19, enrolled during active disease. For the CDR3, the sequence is CASSYSDKNYGYTF. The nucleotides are TGTGCCAGCAGTTACTCCGACAAAAACTATGGCTACACCTTC.